This T cell receptor beta chain was observed in a study of blood T cell repertoires in COVID-19. The germline CDR1 and CDR2 sequences are MDHEN and SYDVKM. CDR3 length equals 15 residues. V dropped 4 bases and J dropped 6 bases, with 16 bases sitting between them. In the original analysis: Researchers report that nucleated cell counts were estimated from reference gene primer amplification. Generated by immunoSEQ multiplex PCR, the TCRdb table keeps only in-frame clones and is missing some. The D gene and trimming were derived from the DNA, and the V and J assignments and clone size from that table. Of about 300,000 clones detected, 85% to 90% appear once; the ten largest clones hold about an eighth.

The sample taken for sequencing was peripheral blood. The chain uses TRBV28 and TRBJ2-1; D remains ambiguous. This TCR came from a human donor in a cohort sampled during active COVID-19. This CDR3 is CASSSQPPLRNEQFF. The CDR3 region has the DNA TGTGCCAGCAGTTCACAGCCGCCTCTACGCAATGAGCAGTTCTTC.